The 28 T cell receptor beta chains below come from one sample, sequenced in a study of identical twins. Each CDR3 protein is one row after TCRdb ran MiXCR on the 5' RACE reads. The sample lists around 340,000 distinct CDR3 sequences, 9% to 10% occurring once. The sample comprised naive T cells sorted from blood. The receptors here all came from a woman aged 45-59 years in good health.

This clonotype was observed a handful of times. This chain uses TRBV9 with TRBJ2-1, with TRBD2 as a possible D gene (5 bases). Trimming removed 3 bases at V and 10 bases at J, with 17 bases between. From germline, CDR1 is SGDLS and CDR2 YYNGEE. The CDR3 is 14 residues long. Here the CDR3 DNA reads TGTGCCAGCAGCGGAGGCCCTAGCCTGGGGGAGCAGTTCTTC. Protein sequence: CASSGGPSLGEQFF.

This clonotype was detected ten times or more. The chain combines TRBV12-3 or TRBV12-4 with TRBJ2-2, with 9 bases fitting TRBD1. The V segment lost 8 bases and the J segment 7 bases; nucleotides outside the gene matches: 8. CDR3 length: 14 residues. The DNA for the CDR3 is TGTGCCAGCTCCTCGGGACAGGGCGTCGGGGAGCTGTTTTTT. Its protein is CASSSGQGVGELFF.

The rearrangement joins TRBV6-5 to TRBJ2-7; 10 positions match TRBD1. The germline V gene encodes CDR1 MNHEY and CDR2 SVGAGI. The CDR3 runs to 15 residues. Unmatched junction bases numbered 10, after V lost 5 bases and J lost 6 bases. CDR3 protein: CASSGPGQGTVEQYF. The CDR3 region has the DNA TGTGCCAGCAGTGGACCGGGACAGGGGACGGTCGAGCAGTACTTC.

In this sample, this clonotype turned up a few times. This sequence joins TRBV3-1 and TRBJ1-5, with D possibly matching TRBD1 (6 bases). Trimming removed 0 bases from V and 6 bases from J, with 12 bases in between. Germline CDR1 reads LGHDT; CDR2 reads YNNKEL (reference sequence). This CDR3 has 15 amino acids. Here the CDR3 DNA reads TGTGCCAGCAGCCAAGACGAGGGGGTCCCTCAGCCCCAGCATTTT. This gives the protein CASSQDEGVPQPQHF.

This clonotype came up many times. The rearrangement joins TRBV12-3 or TRBV12-4 to TRBJ2-5; 10 positions match TRBD1. J lost 5 bases, V lost 5 bases, and 2 bases had no gene match. The CDR3 is 13 amino acids. The chain's CDR3 is CASSGTGDETQYF. The CDR3 DNA sequence: TGTGCCAGCAGTGGGACAGGGGACGAGACCCAGTACTTC.

This clonotype was detected ten times or more. The CDR3 sequence is CAISDQVLTAGELFF. The CDR3 DNA sequence: TGTGCCATCAGTGACCAGGTTCTCACCGCCGGGGAGCTGTTTTTT. The chain has TRBV10-3 and TRBJ2-2; no clear D gene. With 3 bases removed from V and 6 bases from J, the gap between germline ends came to 14 bases. This CDR3 contains 15 residues. The germline V gene has CDR1 ENHRY and CDR2 SYGVKD.

Many counts were recorded for this clonotype. V usage is TRBV29-1 and J usage is TRBJ2-7, with D perhaps being TRBD1 or TRBD2 (5 bases each). The CDR3 has 12 residues. V was clipped by 6 bases and J by 7 bases, with 16 bases between them. Germline V gene lookup returns CDR1 SQVTM and CDR2 ANQGSEA. The CDR3 is CSVGAGSGEQYF. In DNA form, the CDR3 reads TGCAGCGTCGGGGCAGGTTCGGGTGAGCAGTACTTC.

This clonotype occurred many times. The V gene is TRBV3-1, the J gene TRBJ2-1; 9 bases align to TRBD2. The CDR3 sequence is 18 residues long. The junction had 11 bases not matched to a gene; V was cut back by 2 bases and J by 3 bases. Germline values: CDR1 LGHDT, CDR2 YNNKEL (reference sequence). CDR3 loop: CASSQPLSGSMVYNEQFF. The DNA of the CDR3 is TGTGCCAGCAGCCAACCCCTTAGCGGGAGCATGGTCTACAATGAGCAGTTCTTC.

This clonotype was seen at least ten times. This sequence joins TRBV3-1 and TRBJ2-1, with 9 bases aligning to TRBD2. Germline trimming cut 4 bases from V and 6 bases from J; bases unmatched to any gene: 7. The CDR3 has 15 residues. Germline lookup yields CDR1 LGHDT and CDR2 YNNKEL (reference sequence). The CDR3 is CASSPTAGGPNEQFF. For the CDR3, the DNA is TGTGCCAGCAGCCCTACCGCGGGAGGGCCCAATGAGCAGTTCTTC.

The table lists this clonotype with a few counts. The chain carries TRBV6-2 or TRBV6-3 and TRBJ2-1; perhaps TRBD2 as D (5 bases). Germline CDR1 is MNHEY and CDR2 is SVGEGT. V lost 6 bases, J lost 12 bases, and 24 bases lay in between. The CDR3 contains 15 residues. CDR3 coding DNA: TGTGCCAGCAGCGCTCATCAACTAGGACTTTTAGGGCAGTTCTTC. As protein: CASSAHQLGLLGQFF.

The sample holds many counts of this clonotype. V is TRBV4-1 and J is TRBJ2-5, with 8 bases aligning to TRBD2. J was trimmed by 3 bases and V by 2 bases; bases with no gene match: 8. The CDR3 extends over 16 amino acids. Germline V CDR1 and CDR2: MGHRA, YSYEKL. CDR3 in amino acids: CASSQYLTSGKETQYF. CDR3 sequence (DNA): TGCGCCAGCAGCCAATATCTCACTAGCGGAAAAGAGACCCAGTACTTC.

This CDR3 is CASSSSLSPLHF. As DNA, the CDR3 is TGTGCCAGCAGCTCATCTCTTTCACCCCTCCACTTT. This sequence joins TRBV12-3 or TRBV12-4 and TRBJ1-6; D unclear. The CDR3 runs to 12 residues. The V end lost 6 bases, the J end lost 9 bases, and 9 bases lay between the germline ends.

Ten or more counts support this clonotype. The chain couples TRBV12-3 or TRBV12-4 to TRBJ2-1; D is perhaps TRBD1 or TRBD2 (6 bases each). This CDR3 is built from 14 residues. Trimming cost V 1 base and J 5 bases, with 9 bases left between them. The CDR3 sequence is CASSLGGAHNEQFF. In DNA, the CDR3 is TGTGCCAGCAGTTTAGGGGGGGCCCACAATGAGCAGTTCTTC.

This clonotype was seen a few times. The V call is TRBV7-2, the J call TRBJ2-5; either TRBD1 or TRBD2 may supply D (5 bases each). V lost 5 bases and J lost 1, with 8 bases in between. CDR1 is SGHTA, CDR2 FQGNSA, per germline. CDR3 length: 13 residues. The DNA of the CDR3 is TGTGCCAGCAGCCGGGACCCCCAAGAGACCCAGTACTTC. Encoded protein: CASSRDPQETQYF.

This sequence joins TRBV5-5 and TRBJ2-2; 8 bases agree with TRBD2. The V segment lost 3 bases and the J segment 4 bases; nucleotides outside the gene matches: 5. The CDR3 spans 15 residues. The germline gives CDR1 SGHKS, CDR2 YYEKEE (reference sequence). In DNA, the CDR3 is TGTGCCAGCAGCTACGGGACTAGAATCACCGGGGAGCTGTTTTTT. Encoded protein: CASSYGTRITGELFF.

There are many counts of this clonotype. The rearrangement joins TRBV7-9 to TRBJ2-5; D unclear. This CDR3 comprises 12 residues. The germline V gene has CDR1 SEHNR and CDR2 FQNEAQ (reference sequence). The V end lost 5 bases, the J end lost 5 bases, and 9 bases lay between the germline ends. The CDR3 nucleotides read TGTGCCAGCAGCGCCTTCGGGGAGACCCAGTACTTC. Its protein is CASSAFGETQYF.

This clonotype came up many times. This chain joins TRBV5-1 and TRBJ2-3; D is perhaps TRBD1 or TRBD2 (5 bases each). The length of the CDR3 is 15 residues. The V end was cut by 3 bases, the J end by 6 bases, with 17 bases between. Germline CDR1 SGHRS, CDR2 YFSETQ. The CDR3 coding sequence is TGCGCCAGCAGCTGGGCTAGGGACCCTGGGGATACGCAGTATTTT. It encodes CASSWARDPGDTQYF.

This chain joins TRBV20-1 and TRBJ1-5, with D possibly being TRBD1 (5 bases). CDR1 is DFQATT, CDR2 SNEGSKA, per germline (reference sequence). With 7 bases removed from V and 0 bases from J, the gap between germline ends came to 10 bases. The CDR3 extends over 13 amino acids. DNA for the CDR3: TGCAGTGTTTCGACAGATAGCAATCAGCCCCAGCATTTT. Translating it yields CSVSTDSNQPQHF.

This clonotype was counted a few times. The chain joins TRBV6-4 to TRBJ2-2; 8 nucleotides agree with TRBD1. Germline CDR1 reads MRHNA; CDR2 reads SNTAGT. This CDR3 is 15 amino acids long. V was pared by 4 bases and J by 5 bases, with 6 bases of the junction left unmatched. CDR3 region: CASSADRGWTGELFF. CDR3 in DNA: TGTGCCAGCAGTGCCGACAGGGGTTGGACCGGGGAGCTGTTTTTT.

This clonotype was counted many times. The chain carries TRBV11-2 and TRBJ2-1; D unclear. This CDR3 region has 12 residues. Germline CDR1 reads SGHAT; CDR2 reads FQNNGV. Trimming shortened V by 5 bases and J by 5 bases, and 7 bases separated the two germline ends. Here the CDR3 reads CASSLHHNEQFF. CDR3 coding DNA: TGTGCCAGCAGCCTCCATCACAATGAGCAGTTCTTC. Looking up the rest from reference TRBV11-2 and TRBJ2-1 gives the full variable domain: EAGVAQSPRYKIIEKRQSVAFWCNPISGHATLYWYQQILGQGPKLLIQFQNNGVVDDSQLPKDRFSAERLKGVDSTLKIQPAKLEDSAVYLCASSLHHNEQFFGPGTRLTVL.

The sample holds a few counts of this clonotype. V gene TRBV4-1 combines with J gene TRBJ2-7; 10 bases line up with TRBD2. V shed 6 bases, J shed 3 bases, and the junction held 8 bases outside the gene matches. The CDR3 extends over 15 amino acids. Germline V CDR1 and CDR2: MGHRA, YSYEKL. The CDR3 bases are TGCGCCAGCAGGCTACAACTAGCGGGAATCTACGAGCAGTACTTC. This sequence encodes CASRLQLAGIYEQYF.

There are many counts of this clonotype. The CDR3 sequence: CASSPTGRTVGSPLHF. The DNA of the CDR3 is TGTGCCAGCAGTCCAACGGGACGCACCGTGGGCTCACCCCTCCACTTT. This chain uses TRBV12-3 or TRBV12-4 with TRBJ1-6, with D maybe TRBD1 (5 bases). The CDR3 has 16 amino acids. Trimming took off 5 bases at V and 10 bases at J, with 21 bases between the two ends.

This clonotype was picked up a small number of times. The chain employs TRBV12-3 or TRBV12-4 and TRBJ2-5; no definite D call. The length of the CDR3 is 16 residues. Trimming removed 3 bases at V and 5 bases at J, with 19 bases between. In DNA form, the CDR3 reads TGTGCCAGCAGTTTTTCCGAGGCATTCGTTGGGGAGACCCAGTACTTC. Its translation: CASSFSEAFVGETQYF.

This clonotype was detected many times. The gene calls are TRBV5-1 and TRBJ2-3; 9 nucleotides align to TRBD1. V shed 3 bases and J 4 bases; nucleotides not matched to a gene: 6. The CDR3 is made up of 15 amino acids. Germline V gene data show CDR1 as SGHRS and CDR2 as YFSETQ. CDR3 DNA sequence: TGCGCCAGCAGCTCGGGACAGGGAGGGCCAGATACGCAGTATTTT. Translating it yields CASSSGQGGPDTQYF.

The chain is built from TRBV13 and TRBJ2-1, with 8 nucleotides matching TRBD2. Germline V gene data show CDR1 as PRHDT and CDR2 as FYEKMQ (reference sequence). V was clipped by 0 bases and J by 3 bases; unmatched bases: 4. The CDR3 is 16 residues long. This chain's CDR3 is CASSLGQREYYNEQFF. The CDR3, as DNA: TGTGCCAGCAGCTTAGGTCAGCGGGAGTACTACAATGAGCAGTTCTTC.

This clonotype was observed a few times. The chain uses TRBV20-1 and TRBJ2-1, with 13 bases aligning to TRBD2. Germline loops: CDR1 DFQATT, CDR2 SNEGSKA (reference sequence). The CDR3 is made up of 16 amino acids. Unmatched junction bases numbered 11, after V lost 5 bases and J lost 7 bases. CDR3 residues: CSAGPWGTSGMNEQFF. The DNA of the CDR3 is TGCAGTGCTGGCCCCTGGGGGACTAGCGGGATGAATGAGCAGTTCTTC.

The chain uses TRBV3-1 and TRBJ2-7, with 7 positions matching TRBD1. J was trimmed by 5 bases and V by 3 bases; bases with no gene match: 7. Germline V CDR1 and CDR2: LGHDT, YNNKEL (reference sequence). The CDR3 runs 14 residues. The DNA of the CDR3 is TGTGCCAGCAGCCACCTAGACAGGGACCACGAGCAGTACTTC. Amino acid sequence: CASSHLDRDHEQYF.

The rearrangement links TRBV30 to TRBJ2-2; D is ambiguous. This CDR3 is 14 amino acids long. Germline loops: CDR1 GTSNPN, CDR2 SVGIG (reference sequence). Between the trimmed V and J ends, which lost 5 bases and 1 base, there was a span of 11 bases. CDR3 DNA: TGTGCCTGGGCCCTATTGGGGAACACCGGGGAGCTGTTTTTT. Amino acids: CAWALLGNTGELFF.